Listed below are T cell receptor beta chains from one sample, sequenced in a study of T cell responses to AZD1222 COVID-19 vaccine. Profiling relied on immunoSEQ multiplex PCR, and the TCRdb table lists in-frame clones only, not all of them. Of more than 90,000 clones detected, 80% to 90% appear once; the ten largest clones hold roughly 7%. The material sequenced was peripheral blood, taken 28 days after the second AZD1222 dose. The receptor source for this set is an adult who received the AZD1222 COVID-19 vaccine. Both conserved end residues are part of each CDR3.

>TRBV27
CASSLIAEDYNEQFF
>TRBV27
CASSRDSRNVQFF
>TRBV18
CASSPGQGGTEAFF
>TRBV5-1
CASSPTPTYEQYF
>TRBV7-9
CASSTPLAGSYEQYF
>TRBV3-1/TRBV3-2
CASSHVDREYNQPQHF
>TRBV5-1
CASSLVWTGRNEKLFF
>TRBV7-2
CASSYTTGPYSGNTIYF
>TRBV18
CASSRDGSYEQYF
>TRBV29-1
CSVLGGVTGGQETQYF
>TRBV7-9
CASSLGDSTNYGYTF
>TRBV27
CASSPLGTGLSEQYF
>TRBV5-6
CASNLRGGNTGELFF
>TRBV4-2
CASSQERDIPNQPQHF
>TRBV9
CASSVGPESEKLFF
>TRBV7-9
CASSSQGFHEKLFF
>TRBV28
CASLWVGSSGNTIYF
>TRBV5-5
CASSLSLGELFF
>TRBV29-1
CSAAGRLADTQYF
>TRBV7-2
CASSLQGNYGYTF
>TRBV11-3
CASSLGNQAMNTEAFF
>TRBV7-9
CASSTTHEQFF
>TRBV28
CASRTGGLGNQPQHF
>TRBV7-9
CASSLEQYYGYTF
>TRBV19
CASPYGTSGGPANTGELFF
>TRBV19
CASNPTGAGANVLTF
>TRBV6-1
CASSVPGTGGNQPQHF
>TRBV3-1/TRBV3-2
CASSPSQRVYGYTF
>TRBV4-3
CASSQEAASGWGEQFF
>TRBV6-4
CASSPRGAVNEQFF
>TRBV5-6
CASSLDSQGLTEAFF
>TRBV19
CASSIRSSGSRYNEQFF
>TRBV4-1
CASSQGGQREQYF
>TRBV6-5
CASGKNEAFF
>TRBV7-3
CASSLSPRAGSGNTIYF
>TRBV6-5
CASRGQGNQPQHF
>TRBV4-1
CASSQPRAGHYGYTF
>TRBV3-1/TRBV3-2
CASTGTGGHNSPLHF
>TRBV4-1
CASSQKDEAFF
>TRBV7-2
CASSLGNLAGAGANVLTF
>TRBV28
CASQLSGQGVDEQFF
>TRBV5-6
CASSLVQGGSGANVLTF
>TRBV24-1
CATSDAGTGGYEQYF